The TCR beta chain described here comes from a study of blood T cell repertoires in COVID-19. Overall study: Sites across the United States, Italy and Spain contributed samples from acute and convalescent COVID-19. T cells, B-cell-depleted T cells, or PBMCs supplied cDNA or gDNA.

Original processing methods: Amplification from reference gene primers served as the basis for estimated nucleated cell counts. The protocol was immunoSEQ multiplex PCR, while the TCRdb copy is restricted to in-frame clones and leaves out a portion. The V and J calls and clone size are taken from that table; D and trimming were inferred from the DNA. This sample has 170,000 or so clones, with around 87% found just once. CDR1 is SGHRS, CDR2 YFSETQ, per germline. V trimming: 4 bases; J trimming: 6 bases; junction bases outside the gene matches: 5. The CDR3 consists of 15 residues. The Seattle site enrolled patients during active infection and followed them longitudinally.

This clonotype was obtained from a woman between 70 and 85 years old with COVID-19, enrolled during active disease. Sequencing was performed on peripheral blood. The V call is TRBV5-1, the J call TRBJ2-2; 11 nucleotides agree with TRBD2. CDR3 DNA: TGCGCCAGCAGCCTTAGCGGGAGGGCGTCCGGGGAGCTGTTTTTT. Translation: CASSLSGRASGELFF. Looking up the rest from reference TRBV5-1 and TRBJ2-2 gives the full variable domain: KAGVTQTPRYLIKTRGQQVTLSCSPISGHRSVSWYQQTPGQGLQFLFEYFSETQRNKGNFPGRFSGRQFSNSRSEMNVSTLELGDSALYLCASSLSGRASGELFFGEGSRLTVL.